This T cell receptor beta chain was observed in a study of sequential checkpoint blockade in melanoma. CDR3 length: 14 residues. Germline CDR1 SGHVS, CDR2 FNYEAQ. V lost 3 bases and J 7 bases, leaving 13 bases between the germline ends. Clones were sequenced by immunoSEQ multiplex PCR, and TCRdb holds only the in-frame ones, with some missing. The sample comprises some 13,000 clones, roughly a fifth of which are singletons, and almost 6.5% rests with the top ten. There are a few counts of this clone. Stated treatment: randomized to nivolumab then ipilimumab (arm A) or the reverse (arm B). The V and J genes are TRBV7-6 and TRBJ2-1, with D perhaps assigned TRBD1 or TRBD2 (5 bases each). This receptor was identified in a human donor with melanoma. The specimen comprised tumor tissue (inferred from file names), sampled from a patient given nivolumab and ipilimumab in sequence. CDR3 region: CASSFGTFGNEQFF. CDR3 coding DNA: TGTGCCAGCAGCTTCGGGACGTTTGGGAATGAGCAGTTCTTC.